This T cell receptor (beta chain) is from a study of T cells after yellow fever vaccination. About the study: Low-cell-number fractions were prepared with SMART-Seq v4 Ultra Low Input.

This clonotype was counted a few times. Its antigen is not known. Trimming cost V 0 bases and J 7 bases, with 7 bases left between them. There are 11 residues in the CDR3. Germline CDR1 and CDR2: DFQATT and SNEGSKA (reference sequence). The 5'RACE template-switching step produced TCR cDNA and added a universal primer site and UMIs. Via MiXCR, TCRdb re-called the 5' RACE reads, giving one row per CDR3 protein. The data contain some 560,000 distinct CDR3 sequences, 15% to 20% of them seen just once; the ten biggest clones take up 14%. Study-wide findings and caveats: After the booster, 96% of CD4 and more than 75% of CD8 primary-response clones were re-detected.

Sequences were derived from PBMCs, sampled 15 days after the yellow fever booster vaccination. The V call is TRBV20-1, the J call TRBJ2-7; D gene ambiguous. This TCR was recovered from a man aged 25 to 40 who received the YFV17D yellow fever vaccine. The CDR3 sequence is CSARDRLEQYF. CDR3 DNA sequence: TGCAGTGCTAGAGATCGGTTAGAGCAGTACTTC.